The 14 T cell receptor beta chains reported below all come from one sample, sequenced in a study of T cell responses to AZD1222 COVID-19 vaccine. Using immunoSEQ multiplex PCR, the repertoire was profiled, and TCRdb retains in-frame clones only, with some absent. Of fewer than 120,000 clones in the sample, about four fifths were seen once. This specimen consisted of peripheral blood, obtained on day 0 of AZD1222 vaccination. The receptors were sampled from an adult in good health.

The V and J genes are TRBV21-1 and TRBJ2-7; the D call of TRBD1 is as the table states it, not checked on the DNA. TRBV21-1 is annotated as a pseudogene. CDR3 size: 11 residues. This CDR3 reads CASITQGIRLF. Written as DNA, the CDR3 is TGTGCCAGCATTACACAGGGAATCCGCCTCTTC.

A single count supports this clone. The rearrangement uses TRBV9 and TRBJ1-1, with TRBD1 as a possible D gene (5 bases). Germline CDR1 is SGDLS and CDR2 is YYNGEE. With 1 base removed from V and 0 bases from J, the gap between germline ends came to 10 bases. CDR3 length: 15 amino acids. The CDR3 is CASSVPTGMNTEAFF. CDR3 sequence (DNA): TGTGCCAGCAGCGTACCCACAGGCATGAACACTGAAGCTTTCTTT.

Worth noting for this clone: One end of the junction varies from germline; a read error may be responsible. CDR3 sequence reads: CASSVGANTGELFF. The CDR3, as DNA: TGTGCCAGTAGTGTCGGGGCGAATACCGGGGAGCTGTTTTTT. This rearrangement joins TRBV19 to TRBJ2-2; D tentatively fits TRBD1 or TRBD2 (5 bases each). CDR3 size: 14 residues. Germline V lookup: CDR1 LNHDA, CDR2 SQIVND (reference sequence).

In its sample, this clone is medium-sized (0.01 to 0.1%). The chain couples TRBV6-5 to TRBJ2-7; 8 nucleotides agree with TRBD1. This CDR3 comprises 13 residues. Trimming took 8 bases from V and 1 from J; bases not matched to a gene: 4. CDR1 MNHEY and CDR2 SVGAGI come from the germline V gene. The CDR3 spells CASGDRGSYEQYF. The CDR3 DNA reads TGTGCCAGCGGCGACAGGGGATCCTACGAGCAGTACTTC.

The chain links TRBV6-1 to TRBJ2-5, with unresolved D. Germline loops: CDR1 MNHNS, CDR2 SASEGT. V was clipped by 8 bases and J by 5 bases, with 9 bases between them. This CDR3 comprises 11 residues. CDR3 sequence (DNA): TGTGCCAGCCTATTTCGGGAGACCCAGTACTTC. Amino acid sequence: CASLFRETQYF.

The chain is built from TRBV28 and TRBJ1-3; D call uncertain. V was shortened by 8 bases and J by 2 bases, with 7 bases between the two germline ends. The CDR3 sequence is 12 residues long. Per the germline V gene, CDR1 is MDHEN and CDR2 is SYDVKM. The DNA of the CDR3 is TGTGCCAGCGTCAGTACTGGAAACACCATATATTTT. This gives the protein CASVSTGNTIYF.

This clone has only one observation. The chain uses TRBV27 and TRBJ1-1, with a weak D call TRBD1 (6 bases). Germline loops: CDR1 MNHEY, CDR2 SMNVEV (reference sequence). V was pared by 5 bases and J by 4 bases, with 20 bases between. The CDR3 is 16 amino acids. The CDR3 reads CASSPSTGPRGTEAFF. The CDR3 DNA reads TGTGCCAGCAGTCCCTCGACAGGCCCAAGAGGCACTGAAGCTTTCTTT.

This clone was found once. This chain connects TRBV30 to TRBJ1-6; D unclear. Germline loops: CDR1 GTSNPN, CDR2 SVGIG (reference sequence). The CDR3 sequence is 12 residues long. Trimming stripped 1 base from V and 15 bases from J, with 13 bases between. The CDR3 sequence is CAWSASGPVLHF. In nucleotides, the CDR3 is TGTGCCTGGAGTGCTTCGGGCCCCGTCCTCCACTTT.

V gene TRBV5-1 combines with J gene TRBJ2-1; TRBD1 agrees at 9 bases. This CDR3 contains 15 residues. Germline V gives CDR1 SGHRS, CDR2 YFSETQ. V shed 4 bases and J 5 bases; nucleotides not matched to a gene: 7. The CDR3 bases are TGCGCCAGCAGCATACAGGGGGCTCAGCACAATGAGCAGTTCTTC. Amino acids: CASSIQGAQHNEQFF.

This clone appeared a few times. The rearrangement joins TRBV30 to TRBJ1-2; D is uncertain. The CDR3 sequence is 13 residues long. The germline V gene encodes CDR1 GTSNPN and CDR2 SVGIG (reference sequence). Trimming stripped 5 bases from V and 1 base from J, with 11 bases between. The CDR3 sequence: CAWALGINYGYTF. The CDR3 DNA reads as TGTGCCTGGGCATTAGGGATTAACTATGGCTACACCTTC.

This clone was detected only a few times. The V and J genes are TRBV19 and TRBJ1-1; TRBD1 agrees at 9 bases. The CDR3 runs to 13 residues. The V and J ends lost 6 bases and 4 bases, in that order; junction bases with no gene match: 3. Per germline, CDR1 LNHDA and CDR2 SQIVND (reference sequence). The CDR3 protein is CASRWDRATEAFF. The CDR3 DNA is TGTGCCAGTAGATGGGACAGGGCCACTGAAGCTTTCTTT.

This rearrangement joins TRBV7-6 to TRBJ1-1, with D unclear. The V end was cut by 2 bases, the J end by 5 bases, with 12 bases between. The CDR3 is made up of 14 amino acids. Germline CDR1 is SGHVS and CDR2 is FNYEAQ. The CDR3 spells CASSLRASRTEAFF. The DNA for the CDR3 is TGTGCCAGCAGCTTAAGGGCCTCTAGGACTGAAGCTTTCTTT.

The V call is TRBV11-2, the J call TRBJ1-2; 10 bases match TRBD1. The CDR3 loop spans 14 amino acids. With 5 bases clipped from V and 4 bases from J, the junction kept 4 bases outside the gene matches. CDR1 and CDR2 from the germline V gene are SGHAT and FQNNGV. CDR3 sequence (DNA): TGTGCCAGCAGCGGGGACAGGGGCCTCTATGGCTACACCTTC. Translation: CASSGDRGLYGYTF.

The CDR3 DNA sequence: TGCGCCAGCAGCCAGACAGGGGGGAACAATGAGCAGTTCTTC. This sequence encodes CASSQTGGNNEQFF. This chain connects TRBV5-1 to TRBJ2-1, with 9 bases that match TRBD1. With V trimmed by 4 bases and J by 5 bases, 4 bases remained unmatched. CDR3 length equals 14 residues. The V gene's germline CDR1 is SGHRS and CDR2 YFSETQ.